This T cell receptor beta chain was sequenced for a study of T cells in Graves' hyperthyroidism and ophthalmopathy. Amplification targeted TCR beta CDR3 regions from RNA transcripts. When the TCR CDR3 underwent first-round RT-PCR, the HTBI primer set was used. Via MiXCR, TCRdb re-called the multiplex PCR reads, giving one row per CDR3 protein. Of more than 500,000 distinct CDR3 sequences listed, over 35% are singletons. Whole-study findings and limits: Among clonotypes expanded in thyroid above 0.001, most were also found in blood.

With 11 bases removed from V and 0 bases from J, the gap between germline ends came to 8 bases. This CDR3 has 12 residues. CDR1 is ENHRY, CDR2 SYGVKD, per germline. As for this clonotype: The antigen is unknown.

Uncontrolled infection, other autoimmune disease, pregnancy or lactation disqualified patients from enrolment. The sequence derives from an adult woman with Graves' disease, either hyperthyroidism or ophthalmopathy (not recorded which). The V and J genes are TRBV10-3 and TRBJ1-3, with a possible D match to TRBD1 (5 bases). Material: peripheral blood or thyroid tissue (not recorded which). The CDR3 nucleotides are TGTGCCCTACAGGACTCTGGAAACACCATATATTTT. Its protein product is CALQDSGNTIYF.